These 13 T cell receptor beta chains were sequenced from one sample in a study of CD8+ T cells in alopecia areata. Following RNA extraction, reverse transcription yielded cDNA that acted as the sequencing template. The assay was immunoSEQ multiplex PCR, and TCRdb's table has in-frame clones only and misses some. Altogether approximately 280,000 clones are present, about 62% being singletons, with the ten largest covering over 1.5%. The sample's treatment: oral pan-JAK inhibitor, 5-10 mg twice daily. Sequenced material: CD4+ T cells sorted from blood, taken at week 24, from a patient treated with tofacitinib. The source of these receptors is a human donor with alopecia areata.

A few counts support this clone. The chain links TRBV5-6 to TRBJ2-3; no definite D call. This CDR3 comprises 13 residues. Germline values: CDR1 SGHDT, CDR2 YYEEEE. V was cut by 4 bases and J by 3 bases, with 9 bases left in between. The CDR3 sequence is CASSEGRTDTQYF. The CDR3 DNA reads TGTGCCAGCAGCGAAGGACGGACAGATACGCAGTATTTT.

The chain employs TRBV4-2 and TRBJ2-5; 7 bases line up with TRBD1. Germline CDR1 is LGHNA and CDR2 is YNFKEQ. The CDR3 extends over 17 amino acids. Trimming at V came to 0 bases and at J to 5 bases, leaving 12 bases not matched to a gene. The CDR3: CASSQDSVAGGRETQYF. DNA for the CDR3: TGTGCCAGCAGCCAAGATAGTGTCGCAGGGGGTCGGGAGACCCAGTACTTC.

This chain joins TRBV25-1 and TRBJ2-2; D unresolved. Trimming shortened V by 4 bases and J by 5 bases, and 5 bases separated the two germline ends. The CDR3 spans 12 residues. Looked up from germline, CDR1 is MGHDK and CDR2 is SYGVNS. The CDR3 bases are TGTGCCAGCAGTGTACCGACCGGGGAGCTGTTTTTT. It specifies CASSVPTGELFF.

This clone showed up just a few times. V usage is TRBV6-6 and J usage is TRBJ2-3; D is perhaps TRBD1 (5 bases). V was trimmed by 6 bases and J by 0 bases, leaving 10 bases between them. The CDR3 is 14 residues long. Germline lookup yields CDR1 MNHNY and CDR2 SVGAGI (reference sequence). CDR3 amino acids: CASSPQASTDTQYF. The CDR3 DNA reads TGTGCCAGCAGCCCACAGGCGAGCACAGATACGCAGTATTTT.

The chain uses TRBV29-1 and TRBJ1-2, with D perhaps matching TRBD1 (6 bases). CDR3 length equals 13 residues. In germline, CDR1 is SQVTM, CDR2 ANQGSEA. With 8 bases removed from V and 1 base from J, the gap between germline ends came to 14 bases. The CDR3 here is CSSGTMINYGYTF. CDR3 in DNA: TGCAGCTCCGGGACAATGATTAACTATGGCTACACCTTC.

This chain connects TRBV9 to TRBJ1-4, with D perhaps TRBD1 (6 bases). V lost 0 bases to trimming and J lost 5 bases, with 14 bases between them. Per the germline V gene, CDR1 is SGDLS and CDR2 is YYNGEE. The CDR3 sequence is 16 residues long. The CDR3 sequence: CASSVAGADFNEKLFF. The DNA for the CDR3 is TGTGCCAGCAGCGTAGCAGGGGCAGACTTCAATGAAAAACTGTTTTTT.

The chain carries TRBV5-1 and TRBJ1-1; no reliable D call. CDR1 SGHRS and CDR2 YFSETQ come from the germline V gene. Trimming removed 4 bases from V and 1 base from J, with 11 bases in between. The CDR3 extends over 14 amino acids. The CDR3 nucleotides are TGCGCCAGCAGCGTACGGACGGAGAACACTGAAGCTTTCTTT. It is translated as CASSVRTENTEAFF. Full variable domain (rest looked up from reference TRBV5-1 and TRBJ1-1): KAGVTQTPRYLIKTRGQQVTLSCSPISGHRSVSWYQQTPGQGLQFLFEYFSETQRNKGNFPGRFSGRQFSNSRSEMNVSTLELGDSALYLCASSVRTENTEAFFGQGTRLTVV.

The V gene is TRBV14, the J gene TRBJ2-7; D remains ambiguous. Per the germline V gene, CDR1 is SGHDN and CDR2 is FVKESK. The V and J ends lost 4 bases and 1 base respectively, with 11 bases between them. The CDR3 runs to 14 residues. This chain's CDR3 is CASSLFRSSYEQYF. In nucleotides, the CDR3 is TGTGCCAGCAGCCTTTTCAGGTCTTCCTACGAGCAGTACTTC. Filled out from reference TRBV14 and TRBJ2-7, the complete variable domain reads EAGVTQFPSHSVIEKGQTVTLRCDPISGHDNLYWYRRVMGKEIKFLLHFVKESKQDESGMPNNRFLAERTGGTYSTLKVQPAELEDSGVYFCASSLFRSSYEQYFGPGTRLTVT.

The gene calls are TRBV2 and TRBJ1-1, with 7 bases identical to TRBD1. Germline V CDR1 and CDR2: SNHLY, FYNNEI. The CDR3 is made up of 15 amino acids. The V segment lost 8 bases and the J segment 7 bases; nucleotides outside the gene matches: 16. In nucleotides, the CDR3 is TGTGCCAGCGGCCGGGGAGGGGGCGAGGGGCATGAAGCTTTCTTT. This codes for CASGRGGGEGHEAFF.

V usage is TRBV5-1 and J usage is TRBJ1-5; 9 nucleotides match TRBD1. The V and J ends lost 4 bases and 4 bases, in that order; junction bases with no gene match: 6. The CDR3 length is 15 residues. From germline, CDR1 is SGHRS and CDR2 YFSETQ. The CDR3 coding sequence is TGCGCCAGCAGCCCGTCCGGGACAGGGAATCAGCCCCAGCATTTT. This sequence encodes CASSPSGTGNQPQHF.

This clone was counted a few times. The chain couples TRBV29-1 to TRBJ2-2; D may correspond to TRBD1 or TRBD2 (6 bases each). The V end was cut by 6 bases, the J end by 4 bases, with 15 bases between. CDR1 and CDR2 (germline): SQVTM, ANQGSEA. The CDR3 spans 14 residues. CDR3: CSVRGQGGTGELFF. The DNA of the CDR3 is TGCAGCGTCCGGGGGCAGGGAGGCACCGGGGAGCTGTTTTTT.

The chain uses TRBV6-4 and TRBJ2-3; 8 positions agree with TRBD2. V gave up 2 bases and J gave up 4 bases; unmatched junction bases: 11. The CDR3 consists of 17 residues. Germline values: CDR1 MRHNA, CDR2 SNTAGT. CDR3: CASSDNPLAGSADTQYF. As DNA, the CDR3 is TGTGCCAGCAGTGACAACCCCTTAGCGGGAAGTGCAGATACGCAGTATTTT.

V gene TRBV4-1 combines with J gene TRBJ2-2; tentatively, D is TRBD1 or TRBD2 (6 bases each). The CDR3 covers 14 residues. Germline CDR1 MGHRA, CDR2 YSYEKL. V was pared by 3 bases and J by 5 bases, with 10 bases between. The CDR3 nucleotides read TGCGCCAGCAGCCAGACAGGAGGGACCGGGGAGCTGTTTTTT. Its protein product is CASSQTGGTGELFF.